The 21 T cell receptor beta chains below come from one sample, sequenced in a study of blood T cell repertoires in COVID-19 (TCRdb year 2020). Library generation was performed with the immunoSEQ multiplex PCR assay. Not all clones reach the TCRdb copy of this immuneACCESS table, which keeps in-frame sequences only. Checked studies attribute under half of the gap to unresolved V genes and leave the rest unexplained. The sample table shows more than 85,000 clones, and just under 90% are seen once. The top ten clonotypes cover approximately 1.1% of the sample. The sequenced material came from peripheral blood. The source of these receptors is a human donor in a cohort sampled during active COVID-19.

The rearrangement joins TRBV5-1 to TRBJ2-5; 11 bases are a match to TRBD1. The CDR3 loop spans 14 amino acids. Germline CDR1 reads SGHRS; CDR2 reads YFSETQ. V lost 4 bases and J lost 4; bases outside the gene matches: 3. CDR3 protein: CASSLGTGGETQYF. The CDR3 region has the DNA TGCGCCAGCAGCCTAGGGACAGGGGGAGAGACCCAGTACTTC.

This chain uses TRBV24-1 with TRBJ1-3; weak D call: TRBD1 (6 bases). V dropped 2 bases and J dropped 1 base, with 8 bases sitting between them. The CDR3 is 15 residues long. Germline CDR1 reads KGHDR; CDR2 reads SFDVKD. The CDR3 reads CATSDSTGSGNTIYF. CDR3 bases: TGTGCCACCAGTGATTCTACAGGGTCTGGAAACACCATATATTTT.

CDR3 bases: TGTGCCAGCAGCTTAGTGGGCGGAGAGGGTGAAGCTTTCTTT. This sequence encodes CASSLVGGEGEAFF. V and J are TRBV7-2 and TRBJ1-1; the D is unclear. V lost 1 base and J 7 bases, leaving 13 bases between the germline ends. CDR1 is SGHTA, CDR2 FQGNSA, per germline. The CDR3 totals 14 residues.

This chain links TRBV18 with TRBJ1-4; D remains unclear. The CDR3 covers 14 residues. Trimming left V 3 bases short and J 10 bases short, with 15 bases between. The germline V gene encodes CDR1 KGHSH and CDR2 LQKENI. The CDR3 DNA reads TGTGCCAGCTCACCCCGTGATTCGGGTGGAAAACTGTTTTTT. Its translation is CASSPRDSGGKLFF.

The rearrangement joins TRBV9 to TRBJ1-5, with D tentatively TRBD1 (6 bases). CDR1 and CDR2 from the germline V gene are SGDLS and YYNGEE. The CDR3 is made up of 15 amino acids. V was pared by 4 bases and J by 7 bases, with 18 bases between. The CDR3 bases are TGTGCCAGCAGCTCGAACCGGGACACTGGCCAGCCCCAGCATTTT. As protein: CASSSNRDTGQPQHF. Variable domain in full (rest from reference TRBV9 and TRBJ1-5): DSGVTQTPKHLITATGQRVTLRCSPRSGDLSVYWYQQSLDQGLQFLIQYYNGEERAKGNILERFSAQQFPDLHSELNLSSLELGDSALYFCASSSNRDTGQPQHFGDGTRLSIL.

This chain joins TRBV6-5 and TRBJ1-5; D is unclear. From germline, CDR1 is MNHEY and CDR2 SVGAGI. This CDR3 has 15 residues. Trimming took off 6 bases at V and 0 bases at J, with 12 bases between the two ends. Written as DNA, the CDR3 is TGTGCCAGCAGCGCAGGCGATAATAGCAATCAGCCCCAGCATTTT. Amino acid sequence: CASSAGDNSNQPQHF.

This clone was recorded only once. The chain's CDR3 is CASSLAGGSGNTIYF. CDR3 nucleotides: TGCGCCAGCAGCTTGGCCGGGGGCTCTGGAAACACCATATATTTT. This chain uses TRBV5-1 with TRBJ1-3; D perhaps matches TRBD1 (5 bases). With 0 bases removed from V and 0 bases from J, the gap between germline ends came to 7 bases. Germline V gives CDR1 SGHRS, CDR2 YFSETQ. This CDR3 spans 15 amino acids. Complete variable domain (other parts from reference TRBV5-1 and TRBJ1-3): KAGVTQTPRYLIKTRGQQVTLSCSPISGHRSVSWYQQTPGQGLQFLFEYFSETQRNKGNFPGRFSGRQFSNSRSEMNVSTLELGDSALYLCASSLAGGSGNTIYFGEGSWLTVV.

CDR3 coding DNA: TGTGCCAGCAGTGAAGGGACAGGGTCGGGGGAGCAGTTCTTC. Translating gives CASSEGTGSGEQFF. The V and J genes are TRBV6-1 and TRBJ2-1; 8 bases line up with TRBD1. Germline-derived CDR1 and CDR2 are MNHNS and SASEGT. The CDR3 extends over 14 amino acids. V lost 1 base and J lost 10; bases outside the gene matches: 6.

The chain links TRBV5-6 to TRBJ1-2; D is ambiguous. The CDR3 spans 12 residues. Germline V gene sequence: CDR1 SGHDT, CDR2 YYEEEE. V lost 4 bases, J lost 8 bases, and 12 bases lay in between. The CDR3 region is CASSLPSRGYTF. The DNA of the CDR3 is TGTGCCAGCAGCCTGCCGAGTCGGGGCTACACCTTC.

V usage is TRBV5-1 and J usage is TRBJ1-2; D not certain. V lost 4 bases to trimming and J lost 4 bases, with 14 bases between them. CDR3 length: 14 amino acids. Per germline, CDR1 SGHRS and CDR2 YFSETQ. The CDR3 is CASSEELPSYGYTF. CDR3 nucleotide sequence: TGCGCCAGCAGCGAGGAGTTACCTAGCTATGGCTACACCTTC.

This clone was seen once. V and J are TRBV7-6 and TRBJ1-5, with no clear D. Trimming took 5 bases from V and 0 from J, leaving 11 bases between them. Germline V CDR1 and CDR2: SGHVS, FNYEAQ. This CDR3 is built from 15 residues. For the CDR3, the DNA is TGTGCCAGCAGCCATGAGGCGGATAGCAATCAGCCCCAGCATTTT. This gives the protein CASSHEADSNQPQHF.

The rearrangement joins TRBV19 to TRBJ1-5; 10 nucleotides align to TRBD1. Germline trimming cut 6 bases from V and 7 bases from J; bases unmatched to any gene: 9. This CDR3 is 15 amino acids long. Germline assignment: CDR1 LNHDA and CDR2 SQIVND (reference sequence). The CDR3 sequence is CASSWDRGRGQPQHF. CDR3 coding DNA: TGTGCCAGTAGCTGGGACAGGGGTAGGGGACAGCCCCAGCATTTT.

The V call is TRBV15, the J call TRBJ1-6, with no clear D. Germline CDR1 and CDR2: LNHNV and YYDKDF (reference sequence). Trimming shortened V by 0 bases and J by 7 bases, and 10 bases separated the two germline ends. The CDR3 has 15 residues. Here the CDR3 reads CATSREGLGNSPLHF. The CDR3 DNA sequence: TGTGCCACCAGCAGAGAAGGTCTCGGGAATTCACCCCTCCACTTT.

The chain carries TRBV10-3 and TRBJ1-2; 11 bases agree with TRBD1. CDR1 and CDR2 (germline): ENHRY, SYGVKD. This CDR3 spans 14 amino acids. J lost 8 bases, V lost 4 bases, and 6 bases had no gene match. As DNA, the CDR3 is TGTGCCATCAGTGGCGGACAGGGGGCGTTCGGCTACACCTTC. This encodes CAISGGQGAFGYTF.

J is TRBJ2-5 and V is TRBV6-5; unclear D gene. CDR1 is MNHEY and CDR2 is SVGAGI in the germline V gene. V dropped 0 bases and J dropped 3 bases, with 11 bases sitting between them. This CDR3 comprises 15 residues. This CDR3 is CASSYSGSRKETQYF. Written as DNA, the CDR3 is TGTGCCAGCAGTTACTCGGGCAGCCGAAAAGAGACCCAGTACTTC.

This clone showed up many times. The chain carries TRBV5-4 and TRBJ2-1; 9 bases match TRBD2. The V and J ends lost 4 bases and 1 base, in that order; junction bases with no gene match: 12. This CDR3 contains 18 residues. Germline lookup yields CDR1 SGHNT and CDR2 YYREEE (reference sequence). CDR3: CASSQTVLAGGSYNEQFF. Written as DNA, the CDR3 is TGTGCCAGCAGCCAAACCGTACTAGCGGGTGGTTCCTACAATGAGCAGTTCTTC.

The CDR3 protein is CARSLGRAGPLEQFF. The CDR3 region has the DNA TGTGCCAGAAGCTTGGGACGAGCGGGCCCCCTGGAGCAGTTCTTC. V gene TRBV5-3 combines with J gene TRBJ2-1, with D possibly matching TRBD2 (6 bases). TRBV5-3 is noted as an ORF with a role that remains uncertain. V was shortened by 0 bases and J by 10 bases, with 17 bases between the two germline ends. The length of the CDR3 is 15 residues.

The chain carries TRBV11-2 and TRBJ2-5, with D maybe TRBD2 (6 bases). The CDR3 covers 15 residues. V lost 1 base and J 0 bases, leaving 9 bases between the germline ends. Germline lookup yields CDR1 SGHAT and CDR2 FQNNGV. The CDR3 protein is CASSLAGVHQETQYF. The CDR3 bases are TGTGCCAGCAGCTTAGCGGGAGTGCACCAAGAGACCCAGTACTTC.

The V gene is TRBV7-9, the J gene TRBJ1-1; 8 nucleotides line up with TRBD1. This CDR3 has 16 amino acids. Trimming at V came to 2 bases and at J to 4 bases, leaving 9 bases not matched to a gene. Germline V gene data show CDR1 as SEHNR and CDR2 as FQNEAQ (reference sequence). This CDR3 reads CASSLRDRSFGTEAFF. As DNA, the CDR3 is TGTGCCAGCAGCTTACGGGACAGGAGCTTCGGCACTGAAGCTTTCTTT.

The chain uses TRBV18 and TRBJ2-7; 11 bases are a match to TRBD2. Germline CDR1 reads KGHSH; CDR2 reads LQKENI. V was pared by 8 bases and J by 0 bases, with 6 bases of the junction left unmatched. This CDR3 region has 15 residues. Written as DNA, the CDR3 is TGTGCCAGCGCCGCCGGGACTAGCGGCTCCTACGAGCAGTACTTC. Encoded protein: CASAAGTSGSYEQYF.

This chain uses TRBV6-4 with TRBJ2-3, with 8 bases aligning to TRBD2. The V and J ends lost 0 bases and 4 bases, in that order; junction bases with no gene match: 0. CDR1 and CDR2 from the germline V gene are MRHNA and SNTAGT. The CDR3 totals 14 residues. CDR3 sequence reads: CASSDSAGADTQYF. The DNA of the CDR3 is TGTGCCAGCAGTGACTCAGCGGGAGCAGATACGCAGTATTTT.